Sequencing of this T cell receptor (beta chain) was carried out in a study of blood T cell repertoires in COVID-19. In this sample, this clone turned up once. Using immunoSEQ multiplex PCR, the repertoire was profiled, and TCRdb retains in-frame clones only, with some absent. There are 250,000 to 350,000 clones in the sample; 90% occur only once, and roughly 7.3% lies in the top ten. The germline V gene has CDR1 LNHDA and CDR2 SQIVND (reference sequence). The V segment lost 6 bases and the J segment 5 bases; nucleotides outside the gene matches: 7. The CDR3 sequence is 17 residues long. Material for sequencing was peripheral blood. The chain recombines TRBV19 with TRBJ2-2; 15 positions match TRBD2. The source of this sequence is a woman younger than 45 with COVID-19, enrolled during active disease. CDR3 in DNA: TGTGCCAGTAGAGGGGGACTAGCGGGAGGCCGGACCGGGGAGCTGTTTTTT. Its translation: CASRGGLAGGRTGELFF. Combining the CDR3 with reference TRBV19 and TRBJ2-2 gives the whole variable domain DGGITQSPKYLFRKEGQNVTLSCEQNLNHDAMYWYRQDPGQGLRLIYYSQIVNDFQKGDIAEGYSVSREKKESFPLTVTSAQKNPTAFYLCASRGGLAGGRTGELFFGEGSRLTVL.